This T cell receptor (beta chain) was captured in a study of CD8+CD57+ T cells in acquired aplastic anemia. Whole-study context: Sorted CD4+ and CD8+ cell DNA averaged roughly 3 ug.

Only patients with CD8+CD57+ cell expansion on flow cytometry were chosen for sequencing. The CDR3 extends over 17 amino acids. In germline, CDR1 is GTSNPN, CDR2 SVGIG (reference sequence). V was trimmed by 3 bases and J by 0 bases, leaving 15 bases between them. Concerning this clonotype: Antigen: not known.

Investigators profiled TCR beta VDJ and CDR3 from genomic DNA template. MiXCR was run by TCRdb on the reads, yielding one entry per CDR3 protein. The repertoire has fewer than 250,000 distinct CDR3 sequences, around 49% of them found once; the top ten carry approximately 20%. Study outcomes and limitations: There were roughly 30 CD8+ CDR3 sequences that occurred in both patients and controls.

The gene calls are TRBV30 and TRBJ1-6; weak D call: TRBD1 (5 bases). The specimen was sorted CD4+, CD8+, or CD8+CD57+ T cells (not recorded which) from PBMCs. This clonotype was sampled from a human donor with aplastic anemia. CDR3 loop: CAWRATARGSYNSPLHF. As DNA, the CDR3 is TGTGCCTGGAGAGCGACAGCAAGGGGCTCCTATAATTCACCCCTCCACTTT.